This note documents a single T cell receptor beta chain sequence. As yet, its antigen is unknown. The record originates from a study of response to subunit inactivated influenza vaccine. TCRdb used MiXCR to reprocess the RT-PCR reads, holding one entry per CDR3 protein. Of hundreds of thousands of distinct CDR3 sequences listed, 15% to 19% are singletons. Findings of the study overall: The authors suggested that few new T cells are recruited per seasonal influenza vaccination.

The TCR originated in a man aged 45-65 years who received an inactivated influenza vaccine. The material sequenced was PBMCs from blood, taken 12 days after vaccination.

This CDR3 reads CATCLTGLSHEKLFF. As DNA, the CDR3 is TGTGCCACCTGCCTGACAGGTCTTTCCCATGAAAAACTGTTTTTT. J is TRBJ1-4 and V is TRBV6-1; D is perhaps TRBD1 (6 bases). The CDR3 has 15 amino acids. V shed 10 bases and J shed 6 bases, with 21 bases lying between them. The germline V gene has CDR1 MNHNS and CDR2 SASEGT.